The source of this T cell receptor beta chain is a study of control samples from healthy donors and cancer patients. Germline lookup yields CDR1 MNHEY and CDR2 SVGAGI. The CDR3 extends over 13 amino acids. The V end was cut by 0 bases, the J end by 4 bases, with 7 bases between. Assay used: immunoSEQ multiplex PCR; TCRdb lists only in-frame clones, some missing. This table holds about 130,000 clones, approximately 89% found once. V usage is TRBV6-5 and J usage is TRBJ2-7, with no clear D. The TCR comes from a man in his forties or fifties with head and neck cancer. Specimen: PBMCs. The CDR3 spells CASSYSARYEQYF. CDR3 DNA: TGTGCCAGCAGTTACTCCGCCAGGTACGAGCAGTACTTC.